This T cell receptor (beta chain) appears in the sequencing data of a study of response to subunit inactivated influenza vaccine. The CDR3 has 15 amino acids. The germline gives CDR1 MNHEY, CDR2 SVGEGT. V dropped 7 bases and J dropped 5; count of bases not matched to a gene: 7. TCRdb recomputed calls from the RT-PCR reads with MiXCR, one row per CDR3 protein. The top ten hold over 1.5% of the sample, which has about half a million distinct CDR3 sequences, less than 30% seen once. V usage is TRBV6-2 or TRBV6-3 and J usage is TRBJ2-1; 11 positions match TRBD2. The clonotype originates from a man aged 45-65 years who received an inactivated influenza vaccine. Sequenced material: CD4+ T cells sorted from PBMCs, taken more than 4 days after vaccination. The CDR3 sequence: CASTPGLAVHNEQFF. For the CDR3, the DNA is TGTGCCAGCACCCCGGGACTAGCGGTCCACAATGAGCAGTTCTTC.